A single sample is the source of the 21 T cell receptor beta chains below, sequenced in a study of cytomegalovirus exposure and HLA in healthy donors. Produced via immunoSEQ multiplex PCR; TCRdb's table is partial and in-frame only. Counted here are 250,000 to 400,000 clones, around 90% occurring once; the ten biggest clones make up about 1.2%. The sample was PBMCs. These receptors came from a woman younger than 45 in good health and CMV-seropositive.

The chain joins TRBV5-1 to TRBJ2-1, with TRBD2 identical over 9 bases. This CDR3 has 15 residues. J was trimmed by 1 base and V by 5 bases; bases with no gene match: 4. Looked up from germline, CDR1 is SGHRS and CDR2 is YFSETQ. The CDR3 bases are TGCGCCAGCAGTCCCAGCGGGGGGTCCTACAATGAGCAGTTCTTC. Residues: CASSPSGGSYNEQFF.

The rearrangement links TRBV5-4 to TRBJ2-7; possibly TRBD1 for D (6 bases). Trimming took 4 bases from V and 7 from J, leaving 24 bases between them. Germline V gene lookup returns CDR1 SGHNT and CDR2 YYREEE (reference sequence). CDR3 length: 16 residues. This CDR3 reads CASSRPDSPLTEEQYF. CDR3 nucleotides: TGTGCCAGCAGCAGACCGGACAGCCCCCTTACGGAGGAGCAGTACTTC.

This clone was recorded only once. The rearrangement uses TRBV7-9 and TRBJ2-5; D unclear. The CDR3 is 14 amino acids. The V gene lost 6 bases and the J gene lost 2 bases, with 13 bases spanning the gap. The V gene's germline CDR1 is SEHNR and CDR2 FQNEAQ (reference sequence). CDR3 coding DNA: TGTGCCAGCAGGGCCCCTAGAGGACAAGAGACCCAGTACTTC. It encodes CASRAPRGQETQYF.

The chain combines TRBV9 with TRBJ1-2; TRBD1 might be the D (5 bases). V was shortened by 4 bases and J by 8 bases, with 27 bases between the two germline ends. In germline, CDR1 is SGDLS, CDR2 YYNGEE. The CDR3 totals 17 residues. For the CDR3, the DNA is TGTGCCAGCAGCCCACACACACAGGCATTGGTGTTAGGCGGCTACACCTTC. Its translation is CASSPHTQALVLGGYTF.

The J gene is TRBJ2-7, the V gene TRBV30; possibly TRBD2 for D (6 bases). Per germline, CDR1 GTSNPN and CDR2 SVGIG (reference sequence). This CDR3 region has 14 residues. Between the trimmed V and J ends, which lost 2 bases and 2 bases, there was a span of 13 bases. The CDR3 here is CAWSLGRPAYEQYF. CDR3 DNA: TGTGCCTGGAGTCTAGGGAGGCCGGCCTACGAGCAGTACTTC.

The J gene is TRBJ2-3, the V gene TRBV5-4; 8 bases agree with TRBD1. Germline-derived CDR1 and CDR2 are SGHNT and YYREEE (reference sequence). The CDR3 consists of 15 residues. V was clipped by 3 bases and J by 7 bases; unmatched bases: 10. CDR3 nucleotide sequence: TGTGCCAGCAGCTCGCCGGGCACAGGGGGTCATACGCAGTATTTT. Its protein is CASSSPGTGGHTQYF.

The CDR3 DNA is TGCGCCAGCAGCCCCAGGACAGACTATACCTATGGCTACACCTTC. Translation: CASSPRTDYTYGYTF. J is TRBJ1-2 and V is TRBV4-3, with D possibly being TRBD1 (6 bases). The CDR3 consists of 15 residues. Trimming cost V 4 bases and J 4 bases, with 16 bases left between them. Germline CDR1 LGHNA, CDR2 YSLEER.

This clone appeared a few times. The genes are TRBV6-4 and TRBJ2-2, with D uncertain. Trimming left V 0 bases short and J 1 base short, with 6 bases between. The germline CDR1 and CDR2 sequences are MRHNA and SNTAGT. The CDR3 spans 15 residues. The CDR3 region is CASSDSGGNTGELFF. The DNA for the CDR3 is TGTGCCAGCAGTGACTCTGGCGGGAACACCGGGGAGCTGTTTTTT.

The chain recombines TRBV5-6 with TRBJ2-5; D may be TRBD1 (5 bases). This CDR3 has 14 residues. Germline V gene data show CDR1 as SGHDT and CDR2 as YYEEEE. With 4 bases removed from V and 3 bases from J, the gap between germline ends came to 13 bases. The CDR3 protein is CASSPIGREETQYF. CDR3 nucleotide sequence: TGTGCCAGCAGCCCGATCGGCAGGGAAGAGACCCAGTACTTC.

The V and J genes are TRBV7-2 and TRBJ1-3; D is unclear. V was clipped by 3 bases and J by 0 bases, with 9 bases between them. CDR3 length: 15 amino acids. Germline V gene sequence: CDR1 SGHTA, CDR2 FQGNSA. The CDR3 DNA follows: TGTGCCAGCAGCTTTACACCGATCTCTGGAAACACCATATATTTT. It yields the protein CASSFTPISGNTIYF.

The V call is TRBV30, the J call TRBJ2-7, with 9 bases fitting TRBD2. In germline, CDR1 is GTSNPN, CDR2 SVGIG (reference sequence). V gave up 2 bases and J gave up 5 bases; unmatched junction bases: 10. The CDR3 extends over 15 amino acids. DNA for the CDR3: TGTGCCTGGAGTAACAAACTAGCGGGCCGAGACGAGCAGTACTTC. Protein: CAWSNKLAGRDEQYF.

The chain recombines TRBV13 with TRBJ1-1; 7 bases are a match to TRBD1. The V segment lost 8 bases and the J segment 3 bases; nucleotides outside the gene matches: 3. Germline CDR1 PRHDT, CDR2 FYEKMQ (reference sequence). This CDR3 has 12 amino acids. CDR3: CASCQGDTEAFF. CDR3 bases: TGTGCCAGCTGCCAGGGGGACACTGAAGCTTTCTTT.

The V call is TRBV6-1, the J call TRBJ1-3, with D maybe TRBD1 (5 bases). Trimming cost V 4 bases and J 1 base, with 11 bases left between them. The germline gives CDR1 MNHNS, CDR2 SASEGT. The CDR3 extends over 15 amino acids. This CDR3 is CASSVAGSSGNTIYF. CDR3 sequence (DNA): TGTGCCAGCAGTGTAGCAGGGAGTTCTGGAAACACCATATATTTT.

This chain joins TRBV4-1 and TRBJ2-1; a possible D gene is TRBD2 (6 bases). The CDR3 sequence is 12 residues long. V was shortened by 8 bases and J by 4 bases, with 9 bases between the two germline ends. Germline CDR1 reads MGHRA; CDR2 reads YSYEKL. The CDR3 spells CASRDLYNEQFF. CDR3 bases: TGCGCCAGCCGGGACTTGTACAATGAGCAGTTCTTC.

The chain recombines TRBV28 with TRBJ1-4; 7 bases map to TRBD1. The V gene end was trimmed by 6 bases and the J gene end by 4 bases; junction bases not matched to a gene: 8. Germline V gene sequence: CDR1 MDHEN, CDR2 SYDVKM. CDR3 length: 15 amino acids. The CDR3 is CASRRPGQLNEKLFF. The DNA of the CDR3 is TGTGCCAGCAGACGGCCGGGACAGCTTAATGAAAAACTGTTTTTT.

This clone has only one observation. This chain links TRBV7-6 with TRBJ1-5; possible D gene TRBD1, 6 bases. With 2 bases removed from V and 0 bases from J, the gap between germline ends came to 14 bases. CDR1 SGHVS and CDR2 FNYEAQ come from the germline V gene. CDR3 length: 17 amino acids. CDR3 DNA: TGTGCCAGCAGCTTAATACCCCCGGACAGTAGCAATCAGCCCCAGCATTTT. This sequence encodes CASSLIPPDSSNQPQHF.

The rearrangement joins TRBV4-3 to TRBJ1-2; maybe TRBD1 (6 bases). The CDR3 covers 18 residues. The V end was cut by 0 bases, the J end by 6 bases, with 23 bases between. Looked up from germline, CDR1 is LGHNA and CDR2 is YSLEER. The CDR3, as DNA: TGCGCCAGCAGCCAAGATATTGGCTTTGGACAGTTGAGACATGGCTACACCTTC. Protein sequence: CASSQDIGFGQLRHGYTF.

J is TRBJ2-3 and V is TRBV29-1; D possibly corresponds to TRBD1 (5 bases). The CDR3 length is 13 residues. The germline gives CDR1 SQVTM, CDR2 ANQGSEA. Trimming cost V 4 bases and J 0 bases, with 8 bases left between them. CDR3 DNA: TGCAGCGTTGCCCAGGGTAGCACAGATACGCAGTATTTT. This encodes CSVAQGSTDTQYF.

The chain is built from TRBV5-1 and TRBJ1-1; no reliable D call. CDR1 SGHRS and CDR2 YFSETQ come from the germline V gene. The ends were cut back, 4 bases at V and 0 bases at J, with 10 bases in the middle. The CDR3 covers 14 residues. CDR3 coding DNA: TGCGCCAGCAGCCCCGCCCCCATGAACACTGAAGCTTTCTTT. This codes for CASSPAPMNTEAFF.

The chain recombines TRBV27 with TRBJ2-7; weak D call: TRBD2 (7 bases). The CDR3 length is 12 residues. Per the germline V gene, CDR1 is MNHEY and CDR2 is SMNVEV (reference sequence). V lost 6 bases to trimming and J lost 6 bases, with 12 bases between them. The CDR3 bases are TGTGCCAGCAGAATAGGGGGGGGCGAGCAGTACTTC. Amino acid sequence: CASRIGGGEQYF.

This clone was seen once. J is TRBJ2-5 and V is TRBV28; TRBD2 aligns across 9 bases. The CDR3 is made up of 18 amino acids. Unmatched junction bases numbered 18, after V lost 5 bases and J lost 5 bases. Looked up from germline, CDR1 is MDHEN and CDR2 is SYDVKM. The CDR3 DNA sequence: TGTGCCAGCAGTCGAGGCCCCCGAAGGCGGGGGGGCATGGAGACCCAGTACTTC. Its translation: CASSRGPRRRGGMETQYF.